This T cell receptor (beta chain) derives from a study of blood T cell repertoires in COVID-19. About the research overall: Whether acute or convalescent, the COVID-19 samples came from the United States, Italy and Spain.

The CDR3 length is 14 residues. Per germline, CDR1 LNHDA and CDR2 SQIVND (reference sequence). Trimming cost V 8 bases and J 5 bases, with 15 bases left between them. Authors' data handling: Quantification of nucleated cells was approximated via reference gene primer amplification. Repertoires were generated with immunoSEQ multiplex PCR, while TCRdb's copy carries only in-frame clones and drops some. V and J calls and clone size are copied from that table; D and trimming were computed from the DNA. The table has approximately 32,000 clones, roughly 88% seen once. The receptor was isolated from a woman in her seventies with active COVID-19. V usage is TRBV19 and J usage is TRBJ2-2, with D possibly matching TRBD1 (6 bases). The material sequenced was peripheral blood. The chain's CDR3 is CASSNRVTTGELFF. The CDR3 nucleotides are TGTGCCAGTTCGAACAGGGTGACGACCGGGGAGCTGTTTTTT.